This is a list of T cell receptor beta chains from one sample in a study of human T cells and chemical hapten exposure. MiXCR was run by TCRdb on the RACE reads, yielding one entry per CDR3 protein. This table has more than 65,000 distinct CDR3 sequences, 7% to 8% appearing once. This material consisted of whole blood, taken in connection with sensitization to the hapten diphenylcyclopropenone (DPC). These TCRs come from a woman in her 30s with alopecia areata. Some clones in this sample may be carry-over from other donors' samples. Both conserved end residues are part of each CDR3. Each record gives: D gene, V gene, clone size, J gene, CDR3 DNA, CDR3 protein. The D gene is left open where the match is weak. Rows give clone size only sometimes, using once, few, many, or a class for an expanded clone.

.	TRBV6-5	few	TRBJ1-2	TGTGCCAGCAGCAATAACTATGGCTACACCTTC	CASSNNYGYTF
TRBD2	TRBV9	many	TRBJ2-2	TGTGCCAGCAGCGTAACGGGGGGACTTAACACCGGGGAGCTGTTTTTT	CASSVTGGLNTGELFF
.	TRBV11-2	many	TRBJ1-5	TGTGCCAGCAGCCAAAATCTGAGGCAGCCCCAGCATTTT	CASSQNLRQPQHF
TRBD1	TRBV12-3/TRBV12-4	.	TRBJ1-5	TGTGCCAGCAGTTACGGCGAGGGACAGGGGTGGCAGCCCCAGCATTTT	CASSYGEGQGWQPQHF
.	TRBV30	many	TRBJ2-7	TGTGCCTGGAATCCGGACTCGTCCTACGAGCAGTACTTC	CAWNPDSSYEQYF
.	TRBV18	many	TRBJ1-2	TGTGCCAGCTCACCCCCCGCTCCTACCAACTATGGCTACACCTTC	CASSPPAPTNYGYTF
TRBD1	TRBV5-1	few	TRBJ1-1	TGCGCCAGCAGCTACACCGGGACAGGTGACACTGAAGCTTTCTTT	CASSYTGTGDTEAFF
.	TRBV7-8	few	TRBJ2-2	TGTGCCAGCACCGTCCACACCGGGGAGCTGTTTTTT	CASTVHTGELFF
.	TRBV28	.	TRBJ1-3	TGTGCCACGGGACCCGACAGGACTTACTCTGGAAACACCATATATTTT	CATGPDRTYSGNTIYF
TRBD2	TRBV20-1	many	TRBJ2-5	TGCAGTGCTAGGCTAGCGGGGGGGCTAGAGACCCAGTACTTC	CSARLAGGLETQYF
.	TRBV6-2/TRBV6-3	many	TRBJ2-1	TGTGCCAGCAGTTACCCCCGGACTCGAAATGAGCAGTTCTTC	CASSYPRTRNEQFF
.	TRBV29-1	once	TRBJ1-5	TGCAGCGTTGAACTTGGGGGACCCGGCGGGCGGAGCAATCAGCCCCAGCATTTT	CSVELGGPGGRSNQPQHF
.	TRBV12-3/TRBV12-4	many	TRBJ2-3	TGTGCCAGCAGTTTTAGGCGGGGGCCCACAGATACGCAGTATTTT	CASSFRRGPTDTQYF
TRBD2	TRBV20-1	few	TRBJ2-1	TGCAGTGCTAGAGGTGGGCGGGGGTATAATGAGCAGTTCTTC	CSARGGRGYNEQFF
TRBD1	TRBV30	.	TRBJ1-1	TGTGCCTGGAGTGACGGGACAGGGAGGAGCACTGAAGCTTTCTTT	CAWSDGTGRSTEAFF
TRBD1	TRBV18	few	TRBJ1-1	TGTGCCAGCTCAAGGGGACAGGGGGCATTGACTGAAGCTTTCTTT	CASSRGQGALTEAFF
.	TRBV7-2	many	TRBJ2-4	TGTGCCAGCAGCTTAACAGCCAAAAACATTCAGTACTTC	CASSLTAKNIQYF
.	TRBV12-3/TRBV12-4	few	TRBJ2-7	TGTGCCAGCAGCCCCGGGACGCTATCCGAGCAGTACTTC	CASSPGTLSEQYF
.	TRBV15	many	TRBJ1-2	TGTGCCACCAGCAGAGATCATGGGGACATTTTCGGCTACACCTTC	CATSRDHGDIFGYTF
TRBD1	TRBV10-3	many	TRBJ2-3	TGTGCCATCAGCACCCAGGGACAGGGTGGGGATACGCAGTATTTT	CAISTQGQGGDTQYF
.	TRBV20-1	many	TRBJ1-4	TGCAGTGCTAGACCCTTGGGCCAGGGCGAAAAACTGTTTTTT	CSARPLGQGEKLFF
.	TRBV7-2	many	TRBJ1-4	TGTGCCAGCAGCTCACAGGCAACTAATGAAAAACTGTTTTTT	CASSSQATNEKLFF
TRBD1	TRBV7-6	.	TRBJ2-1	TGTGCCAGCAGCTTAGGGACAGGGGGCGGCTACAATGAGCAGTTCTTC	CASSLGTGGGYNEQFF
.	TRBV10-1	many	TRBJ1-5	TGCGCCAGCAGTGAGGGCTTAAATCAGCCCCAGCATTTT	CASSEGLNQPQHF
.	TRBV2	many	TRBJ2-2	TGTGCCACCAAGCCGGACGGTACCGGGGAGCTGTTTTTT	CATKPDGTGELFF
TRBD1	TRBV12-3/TRBV12-4	many	TRBJ1-1	TGTGCCAGCAGTTACACAGGGGGCGCGGGCCCAATGGACACTGAAGCTTTCTTT	CASSYTGGAGPMDTEAFF
TRBD1	TRBV20-1	many	TRBJ1-2	TGCACCGGCTCAGGGGGCTTGAACTATGGCTACACCTTC	CTGSGGLNYGYTF
.	TRBV5-1	.	TRBJ1-3	TGCGCCAGCAGCTTGTCTCCGGATGGCAGTGGAAACACCATATATTTT	CASSLSPDGSGNTIYF
TRBD1	TRBV11-1	many	TRBJ2-3	TGTGCCAGCAGCCCCCTCATGGGACAGGGTGAAGATACGCAGTATTTT	CASSPLMGQGEDTQYF
TRBD2	TRBV7-2	few	TRBJ2-3	TGTGCCAGCAGCACGCCGGGACTAGCTACGCAGTATTTT	CASSTPGLATQYF
.	TRBV4-2	many	TRBJ1-5	TGTGCCAGCAGCCAAGATTTGATTTCTGGGAATCAGCCCCAGCATTTT	CASSQDLISGNQPQHF
.	TRBV6-1	.	TRBJ1-1	TGTGCCAGCAGTGAAGGGAAGGGAAACACTGAAGCTTTCTTT	CASSEGKGNTEAFF
TRBD2	TRBV7-9	few	TRBJ2-1	TGTGCCAGCAGCTCGCCCCTAAGCGGGGGGGACAATGAGCAGTTCTTC	CASSSPLSGGDNEQFF
.	TRBV19	many	TRBJ1-5	TGTGCCAGTAGTATCGCAAGGTATAGCAATCAGCCCCAGCATTTT	CASSIARYSNQPQHF
TRBD2	TRBV7-8	many	TRBJ2-3	TGTGCCAGCAGCTTAGAAATCCCTAGCGGGGGTAATACGCAGTATTTT	CASSLEIPSGGNTQYF
TRBD1	TRBV12-3/TRBV12-4	few	TRBJ1-5	TGTGCCAGCAGGTTAACAGGGGCTTTGCAGCCCCAGCATTTT	CASRLTGALQPQHF
.	TRBV27	.	TRBJ1-2	TGTGCCAGCAGTCCCGAAACCACACACTATGGCTACACCTTC	CASSPETTHYGYTF
.	TRBV14	many	TRBJ1-2	TGTGCCAGCAGCCAGGTCGGAAGGGGGAACTATGGCTACACCTTC	CASSQVGRGNYGYTF
.	TRBV6-4	.	TRBJ2-1	TGTGCCAGCGGTGACTCCGGGTCATTTGACCAGTTCTTC	CASGDSGSFDQFF
.	TRBV7-2	many	TRBJ1-5	TGTGCCAGCAGCCCTTTATCCCTAGGGACGGCCACCAATCAGCCCCAGCATTTT	CASSPLSLGTATNQPQHF
.	TRBV2	.	TRBJ1-2	TGTGCCAGCAGTATGGGGTCCCCTAGGGGTTTGCGTGGCTACACCTTC	CASSMGSPRGLRGYTF
.	TRBV11-2	.	TRBJ1-3	TGTGCCAGCAGCTCCCTGACAGGATTCTCTGGAAACACCATATATTTT	CASSSLTGFSGNTIYF
TRBD2	TRBV6-5	many	TRBJ2-1	TGTGCCAGCAGTCCCCTCTCGCGGGGGGGCAACAATGAGCAGTTCTTC	CASSPLSRGGNNEQFF
TRBD1	TRBV30	.	TRBJ1-5	TGTGCCTGGAACCGGGACAGTGGTCAGCCCCAGCATTTT	CAWNRDSGQPQHF
.	TRBV24-1	many	TRBJ1-5	TGTGCCACCAGTGATTACAAGGGGCAGCCCCAGCATTTT	CATSDYKGQPQHF
.	TRBV10-3	few	TRBJ1-1	TGTGCCATCAGTAACCCACAGGGCCAGGGCGTATTAGAAGCTTTCTTT	CAISNPQGQGVLEAFF
.	TRBV7-3	few	TRBJ1-5	TGTGCCAGCAGCTCCCTACAGGAACACCGGCTATTTATTAGCAATCAGCCCCAGCATTTT	CASSSLQEHRLFISNQPQHF
TRBD1	TRBV7-6	many	TRBJ1-6	TGTGCCAGCAGGGCGGGGACAGGGGGCGATTCACCCCTCCACTTT	CASRAGTGGDSPLHF
.	TRBV5-1	many	TRBJ2-3	TGCGCCAGCAGCCCGGGGTTGGGCACAGATACGCAGTATTTT	CASSPGLGTDTQYF
.	TRBV6-6	few	TRBJ1-1	TGTGCCAGCAGTTCTGTTCAAGGAACACAAAAAGCTTTCTTT	CASSSVQGTQKAFF
TRBD2	TRBV7-2	many	TRBJ2-1	TGTGCCAGCAGCTCCCAAACTAGCGGGGGGACTTACTCCTACAATGAGCAGTTCTTC	CASSSQTSGGTYSYNEQFF
.	TRBV5-1	.	TRBJ1-2	TGCGCCAGCAGCTTGGAAGGGAGTGGTGCCTATGGCTACACCTTC	CASSLEGSGAYGYTF
.	TRBV7-2	few	TRBJ1-2	TGTGCCAGCAGCTTAGGGCGGGGGTTGGACTATGGCTACACCTTC	CASSLGRGLDYGYTF
.	TRBV18	few	TRBJ2-3	TGTGCCAGCTCCCAGGGGACAGATACGCAGTATTTT	CASSQGTDTQYF